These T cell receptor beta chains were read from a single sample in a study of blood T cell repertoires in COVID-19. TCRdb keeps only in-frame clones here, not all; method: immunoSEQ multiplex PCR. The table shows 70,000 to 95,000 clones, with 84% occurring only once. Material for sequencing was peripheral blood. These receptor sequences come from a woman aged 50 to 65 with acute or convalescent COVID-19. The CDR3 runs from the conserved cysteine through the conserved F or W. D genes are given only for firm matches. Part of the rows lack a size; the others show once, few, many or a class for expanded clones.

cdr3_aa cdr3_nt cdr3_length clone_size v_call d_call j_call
CASSTPGQRIPLHF TGTGCCAGCAGTACACCGGGACAGAGAATACCCCTCCACTTT 14 few TRBV27 TRBD1 TRBJ1-6
CASSPGQGLNSPLHF TGTGCCAGCAGCCCCGGACAGGGCCTAAATTCACCCCTCCACTTT 15 . TRBV7-2 TRBD1 TRBJ1-6
CASSLNRGDKNIQYF TGTGCCAGCAGCTTAAACAGGGGTGACAAAAACATTCAGTACTTC 15 few TRBV5-6 TRBD1 TRBJ2-4
CAWSVLTEAFF TGTGCCTGGAGTGTACTCACTGAAGCTTTCTTT 11 . TRBV30 . TRBJ1-1
CASSPSGRGYNEQFF TGTGCCAGCAGCCCTAGCGGGAGGGGTTACAATGAGCAGTTCTTC 15 . TRBV11-1 TRBD2 TRBJ2-1
CASFEVAGGGYNEQFF TGTGCCAGCTTTGAGGTAGCGGGAGGGGGGTACAATGAGCAGTTCTTC 16 . TRBV2 TRBD2 TRBJ2-1
CAWSRRQPGSYEQYF TGTGCCTGGAGTAGGAGACAGCCTGGCTCCTACGAGCAGTACTTC 15 . TRBV30 . TRBJ2-7
CASSQSGGGQGSSYEQYF TGCGCCAGCAGTCAATCGGGGGGGGGACAGGGTTCGTCCTACGAGCAGTACTTC 18 . TRBV23-1 TRBD1 TRBJ2-7
CASSFSAGASILYNEQFF TGTGCCAGCAGCTTCTCTGCGGGGGCCTCCATCCTTTACAATGAGCAGTTCTTC 18 . TRBV7-3 . TRBJ2-1
CASSVSGGAYNEQFF TGTGCCAGCAGCGTGAGCGGGGGGGCCTACAATGAGCAGTTCTTC 15 . TRBV7-2 TRBD2 TRBJ2-1
CASTQGPYGEQYF TGTGCCAGCACACAGGGGCCCTATGGCGAGCAGTACTTC 13 . TRBV12-3/TRBV12-4 TRBD1 TRBJ2-7
CASSLAGWETRADEQYF TGCGCCAGCAGCTTGGCGGGCTGGGAGACCAGAGCCGACGAGCAGTACTTC 17 . TRBV5-1 . TRBJ2-7
CASSVRVLGELFF TGTGCCAGCAGCGTCAGGGTGTTAGGGGAGCTGTTTTTT 13 . TRBV9 . TRBJ2-2
CASSLGGGNSPLHF TGCGCCAGCAGCTTGGGGGGGGGTAACTCACCCCTCCACTTT 14 . TRBV5-1 . TRBJ1-6
CASSRDTYNSPLHF TGTGCCAGCAGCCGGGACACCTATAATTCACCCCTCCACTTT 14 . TRBV14 . TRBJ1-6
CASRRQGSDQPQHF TGTGCCAGCCGACGGCAGGGATCGGATCAGCCCCAGCATTTT 14 . TRBV6-5 . TRBJ1-5
CASSSTPDQETQYF TGTGCCAGCAGCTCTACGCCCGACCAAGAGACCCAGTACTTC 14 . TRBV5-4 . TRBJ2-5
CASSQTSGVQETQYF TGTGCCAGCAGTCAGACTAGCGGGGTACAAGAGACCCAGTACTTC 15 . TRBV6-5 TRBD2 TRBJ2-5
CASSLYQGIYEQYF TGTGCCAGCAGTTTATACCAGGGTATCTACGAGCAGTACTTC 14 . TRBV28 . TRBJ2-7
CASSPQAGGMYEQYF TGTGCCAGCAGCCCCCAAGCGGGAGGGATGTACGAGCAGTACTTC 15 . TRBV3-1/TRBV3-2 TRBD2 TRBJ2-7
CASSQAGTSGRGEQFF TGCGCCAGCAGCCAAGCTGGGACTAGCGGGAGAGGTGAGCAGTTCTTC 16 . TRBV4-3 TRBD2 TRBJ2-1
CASSQGEAALGTQYF TGCGCCAGCAGCCAAGGGGAGGCAGCCCTAGGTACGCAGTATTTT 15 . TRBV4-3 . TRBJ2-3
CASSYEARNYGYTF TGTGCCAGCAGCTACGAAGCTAGGAACTATGGCTACACCTTC 14 . TRBV7-9 . TRBJ1-2
CASSLGQVWDEQYF TGTGCCAGCAGCTTGGGCCAGGTTTGGGACGAGCAGTACTTC 14 . TRBV5-8 . TRBJ2-7
CASSVGQINSPLHF TGTGCCAGCAGCGTAGGACAGATTAATTCACCCCTCCACTTT 14 . TRBV9 . TRBJ1-6
CAWGQGGTEAFF TGTGCCTGGGGACAGGGAGGAACTGAAGCTTTCTTT 12 few TRBV30 TRBD1 TRBJ1-1
CASRRDSTEQFF TGTGCCAGCAGGAGGGACTCCACTGAGCAGTTCTTC 12 . TRBV13 . TRBJ2-1
CASSSGLPSPGEQYF TGCGCCAGCAGCTCGGGACTCCCATCGCCGGGCGAGCAGTACTTC 15 . TRBV5-1 . TRBJ2-7
CASSQRTGNYGYTF TGTGCCAGCAGCCAGAGGACAGGGAACTATGGCTACACCTTC 14 . TRBV5-4 TRBD1 TRBJ1-2
CASSKPRDRGDYTF TGTGCCAGTAGTAAGCCCCGGGACAGGGGCGACTACACCTTC 14 . TRBV19 TRBD1 TRBJ1-2
CASSGRREETQYF TGTGCCAGCAGTGGGAGAAGAGAAGAGACCCAGTACTTC 13 . TRBV2 . TRBJ2-5
CASSIGTGDGYTF TGTGCCAGCAGCATTGGGACAGGGGATGGCTACACCTTC 13 . TRBV7-8 TRBD1 TRBJ1-2
CASSIRQGNQPQHF TGTGCCAGCAGCATCCGACAGGGCAATCAGCCCCAGCATTTT 14 . TRBV5-6 . TRBJ1-5
CASSLGGSGNTIYF TGTGCCAGCAGCTTAGGCGGATCTGGAAACACCATATATTTT 14 . TRBV7-2 . TRBJ1-3
CASSHGQVNSPLHF TGTGCCAGCAGCCACGGACAGGTTAATTCACCCCTCCACTTT 14 once TRBV7-9 TRBD1 TRBJ1-6
CASSLKRASSEQYF TGTGCCAGCAGCTTAAAGCGGGCGTCGTCCGAGCAGTACTTC 14 . TRBV13 . TRBJ2-7
CASSQEYPQYEQYF TGTGCCAGCAGCCAAGAATACCCCCAGTACGAGCAGTACTTC 14 . TRBV4-2 . TRBJ2-7
CASRLASRTYEQYF TGTGCCAGCAGGCTAGCCAGCAGGACCTACGAGCAGTACTTC 14 . TRBV6-5 . TRBJ2-7
CASSISTPIYNEQFF TGTGCCAGTAGTATATCTACCCCCATATACAATGAGCAGTTCTTC 15 . TRBV19 . TRBJ2-1
CASSVDGIGGDTQYF TGTGCCAGCAGCGTAGACGGGATCGGGGGGGATACGCAGTATTTT 15 . TRBV9 TRBD2 TRBJ2-3